This note documents a single TCR beta chain sequence. The data are from a study of blood T cell repertoires in COVID-19. Per the germline V gene, CDR1 is DFQATT and CDR2 is SNEGSKA (reference sequence). The CDR3 totals 11 residues. Trimming removed 7 bases at V and 8 bases at J, with 14 bases between. TCRdb's copy holds only in-frame clones and misses some; the assay was immunoSEQ multiplex PCR. In the table there are tens of thousands of clones, about 90% of which are singletons. The sequenced sample was peripheral blood. The chain couples TRBV20-1 to TRBJ1-2; D remains unclear. The sequence was obtained from a human donor in a cohort sampled during active COVID-19. CDR3 loop: CSVQRQAGYTF. CDR3 bases: TGCAGTGTCCAGCGGCAGGCGGGCTACACCTTC.